The 9 T cell receptor beta chains in this list originate from one sample, sequenced in a study of blood T cell repertoires in COVID-19. Here immunoSEQ multiplex PCR was the method, and the copy in TCRdb shows in-frame clones only, minus some. The sample consists of tens of thousands of clones, 85% of them appearing once. The sequenced sample consisted of peripheral blood. Every receptor here comes from a man aged 60-69 years with acute or convalescent COVID-19.

V and J are TRBV5-5 and TRBJ2-2, with 13 bases that match TRBD2. J lost 6 bases, V lost 3 bases, and 8 bases had no gene match. This CDR3 spans 17 amino acids. Germline V lookup: CDR1 SGHKS, CDR2 YYEKEE (reference sequence). This chain's CDR3 is CASSSTRTSGSSGELFF. CDR3 in DNA: TGTGCCAGCAGCTCTACTCGGACTAGCGGGAGTTCCGGGGAGCTGTTTTTT.

The gene calls are TRBV5-1 and TRBJ2-5, with D tentatively TRBD1 (5 bases). Trimming took 2 bases from V and 7 from J, leaving 15 bases between them. CDR3 size: 14 residues. Germline CDR1 and CDR2: SGHRS and YFSETQ. CDR3 sequence (DNA): TGCGCCAGCAGCTTAGACCAGGGTAGTGGGACCCAGTACTTC. Amino acids: CASSLDQGSGTQYF.

The genes are TRBV30 and TRBJ1-6; unclear D gene. From germline, CDR1 is GTSNPN and CDR2 SVGIG (reference sequence). V lost 4 bases to trimming and J lost 0 bases, with 7 bases between them. The CDR3 loop spans 14 amino acids. The CDR3 nucleotides are TGTGCCTGGACCGGTAACTCCTATAATTCACCCCTCCACTTT. Translation gives CAWTGNSYNSPLHF.

J is TRBJ2-7 and V is TRBV29-1, with 12 bases identical to TRBD2. The germline gives CDR1 SQVTM, CDR2 ANQGSEA. Unmatched junction bases numbered 6, after V lost 6 bases and J lost 6 bases. The CDR3 spans 13 residues. The CDR3 region is CSVRLAGDSEQYF. CDR3 in DNA: TGCAGCGTGCGACTAGCGGGAGACTCCGAGCAGTACTTC.

The CDR3 bases are TGTGCCAGTAGTATCGGGACAGGGGGCGTCGATGGCTACACCTTC. Residues: CASSIGTGGVDGYTF. The rearrangement joins TRBV19 to TRBJ1-2; TRBD1 agrees at 12 bases. The CDR3 is made up of 15 amino acids. With V trimmed by 3 bases and J by 6 bases, 5 bases remained unmatched. Germline values: CDR1 LNHDA, CDR2 SQIVND (reference sequence). The full variable domain, completed using reference TRBV19 and TRBJ1-2, is DGGITQSPKYLFRKEGQNVTLSCEQNLNHDAMYWYRQDPGQGLRLIYYSQIVNDFQKGDIAEGYSVSREKKESFPLTVTSAQKNPTAFYLCASSIGTGGVDGYTFGSGTRLTVV.

The J gene is TRBJ1-3, the V gene TRBV5-1, with D possibly TRBD1 on 6 matching bases. Trimming shortened V by 4 bases and J by 0 bases, and 11 bases separated the two germline ends. Germline CDR1 reads SGHRS; CDR2 reads YFSETQ. The CDR3 is 15 residues long. This CDR3 is CASSRDIISGNTIYF. In DNA form, the CDR3 reads TGCGCCAGCAGCAGGGACATTATCTCTGGAAACACCATATATTTT.

V is TRBV7-2 and J is TRBJ2-3; 7 bases are shared with TRBD2. V gave up 0 bases and J gave up 1 base; unmatched junction bases: 1. The V gene's germline CDR1 is SGHTA and CDR2 FQGNSA. The CDR3 has 15 residues. CDR3 amino acids: CASSLAAGGTDTQYF. CDR3 sequence (DNA): TGTGCCAGCAGCTTAGCGGCGGGGGGCACAGATACGCAGTATTTT.

This chain joins TRBV10-3 and TRBJ2-2, with D maybe TRBD1 (6 bases). V was trimmed by 4 bases and J by 0 bases, leaving 9 bases between them. Germline CDR1 reads ENHRY; CDR2 reads SYGVKD. The CDR3 is made up of 15 amino acids. This CDR3 is CAISGDITNTGELFF. DNA for the CDR3: TGTGCCATCAGTGGGGACATAACGAACACCGGGGAGCTGTTTTTT.

V usage is TRBV30 and J usage is TRBJ2-7; 8 bases agree with TRBD2. The CDR3 covers 15 residues. Per germline, CDR1 GTSNPN and CDR2 SVGIG (reference sequence). Losses at the gene ends were 4 bases for V and 7 bases for J; bases not matched to a gene: 15. CDR3 protein: CAWNTGLAYLSEQYF. The CDR3 nucleotides read TGTGCCTGGAATACAGGACTAGCTTACCTCTCAGAGCAGTACTTC. Filled out from reference TRBV30 and TRBJ2-7, the complete variable domain reads SQTIHQWPATLVQPVGSPLSLECTVEGTSNPNLYWYRQAAGRGLQLLFYSVGIGQISSEVPQNLSASRPQDRQFILSSKKLLLSDSGFYLCAWNTGLAYLSEQYFGPGTRLTVT.